This TCR beta chain was sequenced for a study of breast tumors, draining lymph nodes, adjacent tissues. Study conclusions and caveats: The lymph node origin of tumor T cells was framed as consistent with a hypothesis, not demonstrated. Tumors had less TCR diversity than lymph nodes, more than nontumor tissue. Findings are consistent with lymph node origin and intratumoral expansion of most tumor T cells.

TCRdb reanalysed the multiplex PCR reads using MiXCR and keeps one entry per CDR3 protein. The sample comprises fewer than 30,000 distinct CDR3 sequences, approximately 75% of which are singletons, and 20% to 30% rests with the top ten. CDR1 is MNHEY and CDR2 is SVGAGI in the germline V gene. CDR3 length: 15 residues. Trimming removed 5 bases at V and 11 bases at J, with 23 bases between. Concerning this clonotype itself: The antigen remains undetermined.

Sequencing was carried out using tumor-adjacent breast tissue. V gene TRBV6-5 combines with J gene TRBJ2-3, with D perhaps given as TRBD1 or TRBD2 (5 bases each). The clonotype comes from a female donor with breast cancer. Some clones in this sample may be carry-over from other donors' samples. The CDR3 sequence is CASSISGTEQGRQYF. The CDR3 DNA sequence: TGTGCCAGCAGTATATCCGGGACGGAGCAAGGGAGGCAGTATTTT.